This TCR beta chain emerged from a study of blood T cell repertoires in COVID-19. V shed 6 bases, J shed 4 bases, and the junction held 9 bases outside the gene matches. The V gene's germline CDR1 is MDHEN and CDR2 SYDVKM. The CDR3 totals 15 residues. As originally analysed: Amplified reference gene primers provided the basis for estimating nucleated cell counts. Produced via immunoSEQ multiplex PCR; TCRdb's table is partial and in-frame only. That table gives V, J and clone size, and the DNA gave D and trimming. The data contain about 190,000 clones, 86% of them singletons. The receptor was derived from a woman in her 30s with active or convalescent COVID-19. Sequencing was done on a sample of peripheral blood. The rearrangement uses TRBV28 and TRBJ2-7, with 10 bases identical to TRBD2. CDR3 region: CASSPLAGVTYEQYF. The DNA for the CDR3 is TGTGCCAGCAGCCCTCTAGCGGGAGTTACGTACGAGCAGTACTTC.